The T cell receptor (beta chain) under discussion was sequenced for a study of Ad26.COV2.S vaccination and SARS-CoV-2 variants. Study-wide points: Vaccine recipients posted higher spike-specific TCR breadth than their placebo counterparts.

Profiling relied on immunoSEQ multiplex PCR, and the TCRdb table lists in-frame clones only, not all of them. Among 400,000 to 450,000 clones listed, 80% to 95% were seen once. Treatment reported: some 19 received Ad26.COV2.S at low or high dose, single or two shots; several received placebo; per-sample allocation not given. On day 63 after the first injection, vaccine and placebo recipients gave samples. Donor was an adult aged 18-55 years in Boston. Points on this clone: What it binds is unknown.

Trimming removed 6 bases from V and 4 bases from J; junction bases left unmatched: 12. From germline, CDR1 is MDHEN and CDR2 SYDVKM. There are 16 residues in the CDR3. The chain is built from TRBV28 and TRBJ2-3, with TRBD2 identical over 8 bases. Sequencing used peripheral blood, obtained in a trial of Ad26.COV2.S vaccine versus placebo. The sequence came from a person aged 18-60 years who received the Ad26.COV2.S COVID-19 vaccine or a placebo. CDR3 amino acids: CASSKDGGDRADTQYF. The DNA for the CDR3 is TGTGCCAGCAGCAAAGACGGGGGGGACCGTGCAGATACGCAGTATTTT.